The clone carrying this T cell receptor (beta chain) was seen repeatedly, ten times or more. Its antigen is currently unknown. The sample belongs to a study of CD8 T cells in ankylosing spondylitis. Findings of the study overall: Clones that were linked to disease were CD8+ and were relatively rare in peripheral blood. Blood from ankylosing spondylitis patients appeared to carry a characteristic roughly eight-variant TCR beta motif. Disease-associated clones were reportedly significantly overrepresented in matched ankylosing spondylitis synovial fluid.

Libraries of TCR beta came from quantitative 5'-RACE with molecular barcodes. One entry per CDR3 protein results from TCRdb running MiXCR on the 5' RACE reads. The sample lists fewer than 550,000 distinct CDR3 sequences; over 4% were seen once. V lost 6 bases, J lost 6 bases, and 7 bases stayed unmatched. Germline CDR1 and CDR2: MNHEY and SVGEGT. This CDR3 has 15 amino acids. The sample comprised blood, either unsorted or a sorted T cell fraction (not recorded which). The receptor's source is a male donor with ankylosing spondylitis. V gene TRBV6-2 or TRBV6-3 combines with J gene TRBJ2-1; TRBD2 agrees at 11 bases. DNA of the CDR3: TGTGCCAGCAGCCTCGGTAGCGGGAGGGCCAATGAGCAGTTCTTC. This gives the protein CASSLGSGRANEQFF.